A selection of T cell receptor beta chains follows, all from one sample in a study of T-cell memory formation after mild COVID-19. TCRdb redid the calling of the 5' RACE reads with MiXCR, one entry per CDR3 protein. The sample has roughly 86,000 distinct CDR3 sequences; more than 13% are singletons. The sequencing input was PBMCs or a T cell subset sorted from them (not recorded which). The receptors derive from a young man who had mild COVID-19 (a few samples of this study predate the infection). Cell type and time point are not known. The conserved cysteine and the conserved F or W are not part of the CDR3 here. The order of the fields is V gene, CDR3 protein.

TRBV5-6 ASSPGNGLCPGELF
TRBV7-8 ASSLDSTGDTQY
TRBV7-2 ASSLHLGLAGLKGY
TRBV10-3 AISEGGGTSTDTQY
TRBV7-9 ATPGGELF
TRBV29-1 SARGIAENTIY
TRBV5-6 ASSLATGRSTDTQY
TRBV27 ASRTGGSPLH
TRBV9 ASSVASSGAYEQY
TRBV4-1 ASSQEGAGGGNTIY
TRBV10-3 AISEGTDSNQPQH
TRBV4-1 ASSQHGQDYGYT
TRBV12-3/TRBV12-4 ASSQGQGYSYEQY
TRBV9 ASSVGFEAF
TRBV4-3 ASSQDSAGGPETQY
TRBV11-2 ASSSAGTRSSYEQY
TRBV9 ASSVERGTDTQY
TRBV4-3 ASSQEAAGGFVYNEQF
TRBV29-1 SERSSYNEQF
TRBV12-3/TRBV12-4 ASSLRVGYGYT
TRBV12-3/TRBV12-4 ASGDGQPQH
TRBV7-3 ASSKHVLNEQF
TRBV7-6 ASSSHTGEQY
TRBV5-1 ASSSRGLAGQVETQY
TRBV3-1 ASSQELGLANTGELF
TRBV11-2 ASSLEGSENTGELF
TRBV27 ASSLSTGGRETQY
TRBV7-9 ASSLAFTGDSYYT
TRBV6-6 ASSYSTSEQGQETQY
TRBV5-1 ASRAARQETQY
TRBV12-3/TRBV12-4 ASTLDRTSGNTIY
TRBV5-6 ASSLYNHNEQF
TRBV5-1 ASSSGTPYGYT
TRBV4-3 ASSPMGGRMNTEAF
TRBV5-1 ASSLTGVDGYT